A single sample is the source of the 30 T cell receptor beta chains below, sequenced in a study of immune evolution from preneoplasia to lung adenocarcinoma. The method was immunoSEQ multiplex PCR; TCRdb's version includes in-frame clones alone and lacks a portion of them. The sample lists roughly 1,500 clones, 70% to 85% occurring once. Source material: FFPE atypical adenomatous hyperplasia tissue from the lung. Regarding subset: atypical adenomatous hyperplasia (AAH), lung preneoplasia. The receptors originated from a person aged 70 to 85 with lung adenocarcinoma.

As concerns this clone: At one end the junction does not follow the germline gene, possibly because of a read error. This chain uses TRBV11-3 with TRBJ2-1, with D unresolved. The CDR3 extends over 16 amino acids. CDR1 is SGHNT and CDR2 is YENEEA in the germline V gene. Here the CDR3 DNA reads TGTGCCAACAGCCCGAGACCTAGGAGCTCCTACAATGAGCAGTTCTTC. This encodes CANSPRPRSSYNEQFF.

This clone is a singleton in its sample. V is TRBV30 and J is TRBJ2-5; D unclear. Germline V CDR1 and CDR2: GTSNPN, SVGIG (reference sequence). V was cut by 0 bases and J by 0 bases, with 8 bases left in between. The CDR3 loop spans 14 amino acids. CDR3 protein: CAWSVGSHQETQYF. DNA of the CDR3: TGTGCCTGGAGTGTAGGGTCACACCAAGAGACCCAGTACTTC.

This clone was seen more than once but under ten times. The chain couples TRBV12-5 to TRBJ2-6; TRBD1 might be the D (5 bases). Deletions cut 5 bases from V and 5 bases from J, with 22 bases between. Germline V CDR1 and CDR2: LGHNT, FRNRAP. This CDR3 has 18 amino acids. In DNA form, the CDR3 reads TGTGCTAGTGGTCCCATGCCTGCAGGACAAAGTCGGGCCAACGTCCTGACTTTC. Amino acid sequence: CASGPMPAGQSRANVLTF. The full variable domain, rest sourced from reference TRBV12-5 and TRBJ2-6, is DARVTQTPRHKVTEMGQEVTMRCQPILGHNTVFWYRQTMMQGLELLAYFRNRAPLDDSGMPKDRFSAEMPDATLATLKIQPSEPRDSAVYFCASGPMPAGQSRANVLTFGAGSRLTVL.

This clone was counted a single time. This chain joins TRBV29-1 and TRBJ1-2; D is ambiguous. This CDR3 is built from 11 residues. With 6 bases removed from V and 4 bases from J, the gap between germline ends came to 9 bases. CDR1 is SQVTM, CDR2 ANQGSEA, per germline. The CDR3 nucleotides are TGCAGCGTCCGACAAGTCTATGGCTACACCTTC. Translating gives CSVRQVYGYTF. The variable domain in full, with the rest retrieved from reference TRBV29-1 and TRBJ1-2, is SAVISQKPSRDICQRGTSLTIQCQVDSQVTMMFWYRQQPGQSLTLIATANQGSEATYESGFVIDKFPISRPNLTFSTLTVSNMSPEDSSIYLCSVRQVYGYTFGSGTRLTVV.

The chain joins TRBV6-4 to TRBJ2-3; the D call may be TRBD1 or TRBD2 (5 bases each). CDR3 length: 15 residues. The ends were cut back, 2 bases at V and 6 bases at J, with 15 bases in the middle. Looked up from germline, CDR1 is MRHNA and CDR2 is SNTAGT. The CDR3 sequence is CASSDGQGVSDTQYF. CDR3 coding DNA: TGTGCCAGCAGTGACGGCCAGGGAGTAAGCGATACGCAGTATTTT.

The V gene is TRBV2, the J gene TRBJ2-1; tentatively, D is TRBD2 (7 bases). This CDR3 region has 14 residues. V was pared by 4 bases and J by 7 bases, with 14 bases between. CDR1 SNHLY and CDR2 FYNNEI come from the germline V gene. Here the CDR3 DNA reads TGTGCCAGCAGTGGGACTAGGGGGGGAAATGAGCAGTTCTTC. It encodes CASSGTRGGNEQFF.

V gene TRBV11-2 combines with J gene TRBJ2-5; no definite D call. Trimming left V 3 bases short and J 1 base short, with 12 bases between. Germline V gene sequence: CDR1 SGHAT, CDR2 FQNNGV. This CDR3 is 15 amino acids long. CDR3 DNA sequence: TGTGCCAGCAGCTTTTGGGCCGCATCCCAAGAGACCCAGTACTTC. It translates to CASSFWAASQETQYF.

The gene calls are TRBV11-3 and TRBJ1-1; no firm D call. Germline CDR1 SGHNT, CDR2 YENEEA. This CDR3 contains 13 residues. Trimming took 0 bases from V and 4 from J, leaving 6 bases between them. The DNA of the CDR3 is TGTGCCAGCAGCTTAGATTGGGGCACTGAAGCTTTCTTT. It is translated as CASSLDWGTEAFF.

In its sample, this clone was seen once. The genes are TRBV9 and TRBJ1-1; D not certain. The CDR3 loop spans 15 amino acids. Germline assignment: CDR1 SGDLS and CDR2 YYNGEE. Trimming shortened V by 0 bases and J by 1 base, and 10 bases separated the two germline ends. The CDR3 DNA reads as TGTGCCAGCAGCGTAGGAACCTTAGGGAACACTGAAGCTTTCTTT. It specifies CASSVGTLGNTEAFF. The full variable domain, rest sourced from reference TRBV9 and TRBJ1-1, is DSGVTQTPKHLITATGQRVTLRCSPRSGDLSVYWYQQSLDQGLQFLIQYYNGEERAKGNILERFSAQQFPDLHSELNLSSLELGDSALYFCASSVGTLGNTEAFFGQGTRLTVV.

The count of this clone is one. V gene TRBV7-6 combines with J gene TRBJ2-2; D uncertain. This CDR3 region has 16 residues. With 6 bases removed from V and 0 bases from J, the gap between germline ends came to 14 bases. CDR1 and CDR2 (germline): SGHVS, FNYEAQ. CDR3 sequence: CASSSRVAPNTGELFF. The DNA for the CDR3 is TGTGCCAGCAGTTCTCGGGTGGCGCCGAACACCGGGGAGCTGTTTTTT.

The chain has TRBV29-1 and TRBJ2-7; D gene uncertain. Trimming cost V 4 bases and J 2 bases, with 9 bases left between them. CDR1 is SQVTM, CDR2 ANQGSEA, per germline. CDR3 length equals 12 residues. CDR3 amino acids: CSVVRPPYEQYF. CDR3 DNA: TGCAGCGTTGTCCGGCCCCCCTACGAGCAGTACTTC.

This chain links TRBV5-1 with TRBJ2-6; D is perhaps TRBD1 or TRBD2 (6 bases each). The CDR3 loop spans 19 amino acids. CDR1 is SGHRS and CDR2 is YFSETQ in the germline V gene. Trimming removed 3 bases at V and 1 base at J, with 20 bases between. CDR3 sequence: CASSYTVMGGASGANVLTF. DNA for the CDR3: TGCGCCAGCAGCTATACCGTTATGGGGGGCGCTTCTGGGGCCAACGTCCTGACTTTC. Together with reference TRBV5-1 and TRBJ2-6, the CDR3 gives the full variable domain: KAGVTQTPRYLIKTRGQQVTLSCSPISGHRSVSWYQQTPGQGLQFLFEYFSETQRNKGNFPGRFSGRQFSNSRSEMNVSTLELGDSALYLCASSYTVMGGASGANVLTFGAGSRLTVL.

The CDR3 nucleotides are TGTGCCAGCTCACCGGGACAGGGCTATAATGAAAAACTGTTTTTT. It encodes CASSPGQGYNEKLFF. V is TRBV18 and J is TRBJ1-4, with TRBD1 identical over 9 bases. This CDR3 has 15 residues. CDR1 and CDR2 from the germline V gene are KGHSH and LQKENI. Trimming removed 3 bases from V and 4 bases from J; junction bases left unmatched: 3. Complete variable domain (other parts from reference TRBV18 and TRBJ1-4): NAGVMQNPRHLVRRRGQEARLRCSPMKGHSHVYWYRQLPEEGLKFMVYLQKENIIDESGMPKERFSAEFPKEGPSILRIQQVVRGDSAAYFCASSPGQGYNEKLFFGSGTQLSVL.

The J gene is TRBJ2-5, the V gene TRBV5-4; D possibly corresponds to TRBD2 (6 bases). CDR1 is SGHNT and CDR2 is YYREEE in the germline V gene (reference sequence). This CDR3 is built from 13 residues. With 4 bases removed from V and 2 bases from J, the gap between germline ends came to 9 bases. CDR3 DNA sequence: TGTGCCAGCAGCCGGGACTTTCAAGAGACCCAGTACTTC. This codes for CASSRDFQETQYF.

This chain connects TRBV6-6 to TRBJ2-7; 9 nucleotides align to TRBD2. Per germline, CDR1 MNHNY and CDR2 SVGAGI (reference sequence). The CDR3 covers 14 residues. V lost 4 bases, J lost 7 bases, and 8 bases stayed unmatched. In DNA, the CDR3 is TGTGCCAGCAGTTCTAGCGGGACCCCCGTAGAGCAGTACTTC. Translating gives CASSSSGTPVEQYF.

This clone came up a few times. The rearrangement links TRBV27 to TRBJ2-7; the D gene is possibly TRBD1 (5 bases). Germline CDR1 is MNHEY and CDR2 is SMNVEV (reference sequence). V lost 5 bases and J 0 bases, leaving 14 bases between the germline ends. The CDR3 loop spans 15 amino acids. The CDR3 DNA reads as TGTGCCAGCAGTCCGACAGTCTTGAGCTCCTACGAGCAGTACTTC. This sequence encodes CASSPTVLSSYEQYF.

The V and J genes are TRBV7-3 and TRBJ2-5; TRBD1 matches 9 bases. The CDR3 has 16 residues. After removal of 2 bases from V and 5 bases from J, the junction contained 9 bases not matched to a gene. Germline CDR1 is SGHTA and CDR2 is FQGTGA. CDR3 residues: CASSLFGQGTSETQYF. The CDR3 nucleotides read TGTGCCAGCAGCTTATTCGGACAGGGGACGTCGGAGACCCAGTACTTC.

V usage is TRBV7-3 and J usage is TRBJ2-7, with D unclear. Germline V gene data show CDR1 as SGHTA and CDR2 as FQGTGA. This CDR3 spans 14 amino acids. The V gene lost 7 bases and the J gene lost 6 bases, with 19 bases spanning the gap. CDR3 DNA sequence: TGTGCCAGCACCCCGAACTGGTGTCGTTGCGAGCAGTACTTC. Protein product: CASTPNWCRCEQYF.

Points on this clone: A junction boundary mismatches the germline segment, possibly from a read error. Other DNA variants within this sample encode the same CDR3. The rearrangement links TRBV11-1 to TRBJ1-1, with D uncertain. The length of the CDR3 is 12 residues. The germline V gene has CDR1 SGHAT and CDR2 FQDESV (reference sequence). CDR3 amino acids: CASSLEGFEAFF. The CDR3 region has the DNA TGTGCCAGCAGTTTAGAAGGGTTTGAAGCTTTCTTT.

The J gene is TRBJ1-2, the V gene TRBV7-9; D gene ambiguous. Per the germline V gene, CDR1 is SEHNR and CDR2 is FQNEAQ (reference sequence). The CDR3 has 14 amino acids. Trimming took 1 base from V and 4 from J, leaving 10 bases between them. In DNA form, the CDR3 reads TGTGCCAGCAGCTTAGATGGCACCCCCTATGGCTACACCTTC. It is translated as CASSLDGTPYGYTF.

V usage is TRBV5-1 and J usage is TRBJ1-3; D gene uncertain. This CDR3 has 15 amino acids. With 0 bases removed from V and 4 bases from J, the gap between germline ends came to 11 bases. The germline V gene encodes CDR1 SGHRS and CDR2 YFSETQ. CDR3 protein: CASSLGMVRGNTIYF. In DNA form, the CDR3 reads TGCGCCAGCAGCTTGGGTATGGTTCGCGGAAACACCATATATTTT.

This chain connects TRBV5-5 to TRBJ2-2; D ambiguous. V shed 0 bases and J shed 2 bases, with 11 bases lying between them. Per the germline V gene, CDR1 is SGHKS and CDR2 is YYEKEE (reference sequence). The CDR3 runs to 16 residues. CDR3 sequence (DNA): TGTGCCAGCAGCTTGGTCACTATTTCTAACACCGGGGAGCTGTTTTTT. Translated, it gives CASSLVTISNTGELFF. The variable domain in full, completed from reference TRBV5-5 and TRBJ2-2, reads DAGVTQSPTHLIKTRGQQVTLRCSPISGHKSVSWYQQVLGQGPQFIFQYYEKEERGRGNFPDRFSARQFPNYSSELNVNALLLGDSALYLCASSLVTISNTGELFFGEGSRLTVL.

The chain links TRBV10-1 to TRBJ2-3; D is unclear. The CDR3 contains 13 residues. With 0 bases removed from V and 6 bases from J, the gap between germline ends came to 7 bases. The germline CDR1 and CDR2 sequences are WNHNN and SYGVQD (reference sequence). As DNA, the CDR3 is TGCGCCAGCAGTGAGTCCCCCCCGGATACGCAGTATTTT. Residues: CASSESPPDTQYF.

This chain joins TRBV11-3 and TRBJ2-1; 10 bases fit TRBD2. This CDR3 is 15 amino acids long. Germline assignment: CDR1 SGHNT and CDR2 YENEEA. The junction had 5 bases not matched to a gene; V was cut back by 1 base and J by 8 bases. CDR3 sequence reads: CASSLVLAGVHEQFF. CDR3 in DNA: TGTGCCAGCAGCTTAGTGCTAGCGGGAGTTCATGAGCAGTTCTTC.

This rearrangement joins TRBV27 to TRBJ2-7, with 10 bases lining up with TRBD1. The CDR3 consists of 13 residues. After removal of 4 bases from V and 6 bases from J, the junction contained 3 bases not matched to a gene. Germline CDR1 is MNHEY and CDR2 is SMNVEV (reference sequence). In nucleotides, the CDR3 is TGTGCCAGCAGTTGGGACAGGGGTTTCGAGCAGTACTTC. Amino acid sequence: CASSWDRGFEQYF.

The chain couples TRBV5-1 to TRBJ2-3; 10 bases line up with TRBD1. V was clipped by 8 bases and J by 0 bases; unmatched bases: 15. Germline values: CDR1 SGHRS, CDR2 YFSETQ. This CDR3 region has 18 residues. CDR3 residues: CASRTGQGGIRSTDTQYF. For the CDR3, the DNA is TGCGCCAGTCGGACTGGACAGGGGGGAATACGTAGCACAGATACGCAGTATTTT.

The chain has TRBV28 and TRBJ2-5, with TRBD1 matching over 7 bases. Germline V gene sequence: CDR1 MDHEN, CDR2 SYDVKM. Trimming at V came to 6 bases and at J to 4 bases, leaving 5 bases not matched to a gene. The CDR3 is 13 residues long. CDR3 DNA sequence: TGTGCCAGCAGCGAACAGGGGAGAGAGACCCAGTACTTC. Translating it yields CASSEQGRETQYF. The entire variable domain, with the rest obtained from reference TRBV28 and TRBJ2-5, is as follows: DVKVTQSSRYLVKRTGEKVFLECVQDMDHENMFWYRQDPGLGLRLIYFSYDVKMKEKGDIPEGYSVSREKKERFSLILESASTNQTSMYLCASSEQGRETQYFGPGTRLLVL.

The rearrangement uses TRBV27 and TRBJ2-2; D gene unclear. The length of the CDR3 is 13 residues. Trimming pared 5 bases from V and 7 bases from J, leaving 11 bases between. Germline assignment: CDR1 MNHEY and CDR2 SMNVEV (reference sequence). The CDR3 here is CASSAPPYGELFF. The CDR3 nucleotides are TGTGCCAGCAGTGCGCCCCCCTACGGGGAGCTGTTTTTT.

The rearrangement uses TRBV5-1 and TRBJ2-6, with D perhaps matching TRBD2 (5 bases). The CDR3 runs 15 residues. V was trimmed by 2 bases and J by 1 base, leaving 7 bases between them. Germline V gives CDR1 SGHRS, CDR2 YFSETQ. For the CDR3, the DNA is TGCGCCAGCAGCTTCACGGGGTCTGGGGCCAACGTCCTGACTTTC. As protein: CASSFTGSGANVLTF.

This clone was seen only once. The chain employs TRBV11-2 and TRBJ2-7, with a weak D call TRBD1 (6 bases). This CDR3 region has 14 residues. V lost 2 bases and J lost 2, with 10 bases in between. Germline CDR1 is SGHAT and CDR2 is FQNNGV. The CDR3, as DNA: TGTGCCAGCAGCTTATCAGGGACAACCTACGAGCAGTACTTC. Translated: CASSLSGTTYEQYF.